The T cell receptor beta chain under discussion was sequenced for a study of TIL therapy for anti-PD-1-resistant metastatic lung cancer. V lost 0 bases and J lost 3, with 6 bases in between. Germline values: CDR1 SGHAT, CDR2 FQNNGV. The CDR3 is 13 amino acids. Sequencing used immunoSEQ v3. TCRdb's table, derived via immunoSEQ multiplex PCR, lists solely in-frame clones and lacks some. Of about 16,000 clones listed, 74% are singletons. Time point: pre-treatment sample, taken before nivolumab and TIL therapy. The sequence came from a person aged 25 to 80 with non-small cell lung cancer. The rearrangement uses TRBV11-2 and TRBJ2-7; no firm D call. The sample consisted of blood, taken at baseline. CDR3 in amino acids: CASSLDRGYEQYF. CDR3 sequence (DNA): TGTGCCAGCAGCTTAGATCGCGGCTACGAGCAGTACTTC.